The T cell receptor (beta chain) described here comes from a study of blood T cell repertoires in COVID-19. V was trimmed by 7 bases and J by 5 bases, leaving 17 bases between them. From germline, CDR1 is GTSNPN and CDR2 SVGIG (reference sequence). The CDR3 is made up of 13 amino acids. Original processing methods: Amplification with reference gene primers provided the estimates of nucleated cell counts. Clones were sequenced by immunoSEQ multiplex PCR, and TCRdb holds only the in-frame ones, with some missing. Clone size and V and J calls were adopted from that table, with D and trimming inferred from the DNA. The sample lists a few hundred thousand clones, approximately 86% seen once, with just under 2% in the top ten.

The sequenced material came from peripheral blood. J is TRBJ1-1 and V is TRBV30; D might be TRBD1 (6 bases). The receptor was derived from a man aged 30 to 39 with active or convalescent COVID-19. The CDR3 DNA sequence: TGTGCCTCTAAACAGGGAGTATGGACTGAAGCTTTCTTT. It encodes CASKQGVWTEAFF. The full variable domain, rest sourced from reference TRBV30 and TRBJ1-1, is SQTIHQWPATLVQPVGSPLSLECTVEGTSNPNLYWYRQAAGRGLQLLFYSVGIGQISSEVPQNLSASRPQDRQFILSSKKLLLSDSGFYLCASKQGVWTEAFFGQGTRLTVV.